This entry concerns a single TCR beta chain. This sample was included in a study of blood T cells in healthy people across ages. This CDR3 region has 15 residues. Germline assignment: CDR1 MNHEY and CDR2 SVGAGI. The V and J ends lost 10 bases and 2 bases, in that order; junction bases with no gene match: 11. Primers used in a second PCR of about 6 to 12 cycles were a sample-barcoded 5' primer and a J-beta primer mix. One entry per CDR3 protein results from TCRdb running MiXCR on the 5' RACE reads. The table shows about 1.7 million distinct CDR3 sequences, with roughly 28% occurring only once. The chain has TRBV6-5 and TRBJ2-1; the match to TRBD1 covers 7 bases. What was sequenced was blood. The clonotype comes from a woman in her twenties or thirties in good health. The CDR3 nucleotides are TGTGCCATCGGTTACTCGACAGGGCCCTACAATGAGCAGTTCTTC. Its protein is CAIGYSTGPYNEQFF.